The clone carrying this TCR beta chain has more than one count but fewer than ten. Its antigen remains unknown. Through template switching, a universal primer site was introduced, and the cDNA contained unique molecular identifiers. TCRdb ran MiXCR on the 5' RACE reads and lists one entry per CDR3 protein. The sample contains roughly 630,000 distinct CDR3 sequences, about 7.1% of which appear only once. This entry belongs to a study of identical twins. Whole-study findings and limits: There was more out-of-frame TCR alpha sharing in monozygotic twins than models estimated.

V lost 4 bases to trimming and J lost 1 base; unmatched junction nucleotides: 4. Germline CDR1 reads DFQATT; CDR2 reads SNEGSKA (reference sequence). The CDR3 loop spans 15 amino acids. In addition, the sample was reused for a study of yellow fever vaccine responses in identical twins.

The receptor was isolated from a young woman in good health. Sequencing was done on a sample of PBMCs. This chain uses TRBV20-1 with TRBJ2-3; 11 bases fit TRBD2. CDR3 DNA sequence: TGCAGTGCTAAAATTAGCGGGGGGGGCACAGATACGCAGTATTTT. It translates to CSAKISGGGTDTQYF.